The subject of this entry is one T cell receptor (beta chain). Its antigen is as yet unknown. An end of the junction differs from the germline gene, which may be a read error. The sample belongs to a study of cytomegalovirus exposure and HLA in healthy donors. About the research overall: Membership in the Caucasian-associated ancestry cluster was found for 81% of 398 genotyped donors. General study points: A later analysis reported that several of the most significant clusters appeared to be linked to common viral pathogens, among them Epstein-Barr virus. Most TCR sequences showed up rarely, but some public TCRs showed up in many donors. The analysis excluded some indistinguishable V segments, including TRBV6-2 and TRBV6-3.

It was with 60 Vbeta and 13 Jbeta primers that the PCR ran. The protocol was immunoSEQ multiplex PCR, while the TCRdb copy is restricted to in-frame clones and leaves out a portion. The data contain over 150,000 clones, roughly 75% of them seen just once; the ten biggest clones take up approximately 1.3%. The CDR3 spans 15 residues. Per germline, CDR1 SGHTA and CDR2 FQGNSA. The clonotype comes from a man younger than 35 in good health and CMV-seronegative. The sequenced sample consisted of PBMCs. V is TRBV7-2 and J is TRBJ2-5; 12 nucleotides align to TRBD2. CDR3 sequence: CASTLLAGGQETQYF. The CDR3 region has the DNA TGTGCCAGCACCTTACTAGCGGGAGGCCAAGAGACCCAGTACTTC.